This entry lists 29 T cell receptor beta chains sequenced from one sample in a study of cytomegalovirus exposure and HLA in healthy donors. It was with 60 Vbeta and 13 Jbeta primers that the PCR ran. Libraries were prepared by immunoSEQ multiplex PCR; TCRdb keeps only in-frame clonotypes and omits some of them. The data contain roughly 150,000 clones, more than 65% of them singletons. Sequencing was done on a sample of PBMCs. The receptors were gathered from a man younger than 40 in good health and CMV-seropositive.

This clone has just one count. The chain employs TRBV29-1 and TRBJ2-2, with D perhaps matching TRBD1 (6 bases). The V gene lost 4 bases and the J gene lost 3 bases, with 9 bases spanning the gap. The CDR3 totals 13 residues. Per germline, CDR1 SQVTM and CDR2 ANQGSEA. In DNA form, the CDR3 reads TGCAGCGTTGGGGACACTTACACCGGGGAGCTGTTTTTT. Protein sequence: CSVGDTYTGELFF.

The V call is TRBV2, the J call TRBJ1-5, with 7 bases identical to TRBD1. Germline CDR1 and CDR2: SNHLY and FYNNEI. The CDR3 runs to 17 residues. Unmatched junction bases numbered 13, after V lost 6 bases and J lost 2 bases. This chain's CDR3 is CASSLAPGQWGNQPQHF. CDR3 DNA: TGTGCCAGCAGCCTAGCACCGGGACAGTGGGGCAATCAGCCCCAGCATTTT.

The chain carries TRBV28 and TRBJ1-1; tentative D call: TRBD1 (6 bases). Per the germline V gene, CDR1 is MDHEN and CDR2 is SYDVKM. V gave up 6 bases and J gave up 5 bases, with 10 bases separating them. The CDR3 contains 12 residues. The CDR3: CASRVQGTEAFF. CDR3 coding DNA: TGTGCCAGCAGGGTGCAGGGGACTGAAGCTTTCTTT.

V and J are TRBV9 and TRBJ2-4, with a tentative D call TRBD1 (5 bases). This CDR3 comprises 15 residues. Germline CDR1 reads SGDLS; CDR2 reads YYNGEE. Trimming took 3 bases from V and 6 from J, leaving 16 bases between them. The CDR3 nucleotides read TGTGCCAGCAGCGAACGACATGGGGCGAGAAACATTCAGTACTTC. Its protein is CASSERHGARNIQYF.

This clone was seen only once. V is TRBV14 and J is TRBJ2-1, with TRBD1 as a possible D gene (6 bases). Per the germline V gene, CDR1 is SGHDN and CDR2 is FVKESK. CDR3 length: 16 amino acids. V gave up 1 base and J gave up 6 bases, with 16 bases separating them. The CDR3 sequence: CASSQVRAGTPNEQFF. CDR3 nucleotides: TGTGCCAGCAGCCAAGTGAGAGCCGGGACACCCAATGAGCAGTTCTTC.

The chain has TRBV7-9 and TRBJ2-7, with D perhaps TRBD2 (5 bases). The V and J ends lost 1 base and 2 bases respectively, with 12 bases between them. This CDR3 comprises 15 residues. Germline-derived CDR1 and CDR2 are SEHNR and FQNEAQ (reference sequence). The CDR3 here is CASSLGEGSTYEQYF. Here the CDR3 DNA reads TGTGCCAGCAGCTTAGGAGAGGGATCAACCTACGAGCAGTACTTC.

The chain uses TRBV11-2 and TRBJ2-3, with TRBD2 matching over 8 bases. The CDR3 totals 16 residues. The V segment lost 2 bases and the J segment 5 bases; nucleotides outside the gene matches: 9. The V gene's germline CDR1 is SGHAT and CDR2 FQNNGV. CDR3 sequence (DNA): TGTGCCAGCAGCTTAATGGCGACGGGAGGGTTAGATACGCAGTATTTT. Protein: CASSLMATGGLDTQYF.

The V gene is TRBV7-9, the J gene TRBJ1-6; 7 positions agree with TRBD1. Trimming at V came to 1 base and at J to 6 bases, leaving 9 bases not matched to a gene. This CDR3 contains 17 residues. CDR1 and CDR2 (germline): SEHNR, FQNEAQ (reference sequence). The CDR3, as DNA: TGTGCCAGCAGCTTAGGGCCGGCGGGACAGCTTAATTCACCCCTCCACTTT. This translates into CASSLGPAGQLNSPLHF.

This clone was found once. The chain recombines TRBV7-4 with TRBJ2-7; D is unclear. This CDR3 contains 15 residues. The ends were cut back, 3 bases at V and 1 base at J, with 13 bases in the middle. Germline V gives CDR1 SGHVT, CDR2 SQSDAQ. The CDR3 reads CASSFCSTGSYEQYF. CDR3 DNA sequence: TGTGCCAGCAGCTTTTGTTCGACTGGATCCTACGAGCAGTACTTC.

The CDR3, as DNA: TGTGCCACTAAAGGGGGGGCGGCAGAGACCCAGTACTTC. Translating gives CATKGGAAETQYF. The chain uses TRBV2 and TRBJ2-5; TRBD2 might be the D (7 bases). Germline V gene data show CDR1 as SNHLY and CDR2 as FYNNEI. This CDR3 comprises 13 residues. Trimming took off 10 bases at V and 4 bases at J, with 16 bases between the two ends.

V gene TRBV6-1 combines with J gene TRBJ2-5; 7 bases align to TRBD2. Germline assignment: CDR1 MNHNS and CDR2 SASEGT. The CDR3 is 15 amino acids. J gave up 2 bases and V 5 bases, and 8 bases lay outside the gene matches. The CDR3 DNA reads TGTGCCAGCAGTCCATTCCCTAGCGGTCAAGAGACCCAGTACTTC. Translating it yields CASSPFPSGQETQYF.

CDR3 residues: CASSPLAGILSGNTIYF. Written as DNA, the CDR3 is TGTGCCAGCTCACCACTCGCCGGGATCCTCTCTGGAAACACCATATATTTT. The chain recombines TRBV18 with TRBJ1-3; D is undetermined. Germline values: CDR1 KGHSH, CDR2 LQKENI. Trimming pared 1 base from V and 0 bases from J, leaving 13 bases between. There are 17 residues in the CDR3.

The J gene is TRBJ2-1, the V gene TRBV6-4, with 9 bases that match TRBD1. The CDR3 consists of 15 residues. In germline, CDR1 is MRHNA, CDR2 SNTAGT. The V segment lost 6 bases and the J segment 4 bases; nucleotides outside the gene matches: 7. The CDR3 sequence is CASRQSGQGYNEQFF. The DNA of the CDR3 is TGTGCCAGCAGGCAATCGGGACAGGGATACAATGAGCAGTTCTTC.

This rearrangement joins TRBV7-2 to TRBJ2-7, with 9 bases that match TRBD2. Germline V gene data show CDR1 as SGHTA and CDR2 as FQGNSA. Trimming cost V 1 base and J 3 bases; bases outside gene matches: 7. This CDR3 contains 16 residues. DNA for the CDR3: TGTGCCAGCAGCTTAGTGGCGGCTAGCGGGGACTACGAGCAGTACTTC. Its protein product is CASSLVAASGDYEQYF.

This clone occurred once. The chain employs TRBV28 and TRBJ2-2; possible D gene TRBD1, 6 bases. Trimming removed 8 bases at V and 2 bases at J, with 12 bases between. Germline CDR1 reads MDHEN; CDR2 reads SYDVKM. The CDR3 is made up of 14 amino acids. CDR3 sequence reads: CASGGHLNTGELFF. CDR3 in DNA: TGTGCCAGCGGGGGACACTTAAACACCGGGGAGCTGTTTTTT.

The CDR3 DNA sequence: TGCAGCGTGTCACGGACAGGGGGGAATGAAAAACTGTTTTTT. Translated: CSVSRTGGNEKLFF. The V and J genes are TRBV29-1 and TRBJ1-4; TRBD1 aligns across 10 bases. Germline V CDR1 and CDR2: SQVTM, ANQGSEA. The CDR3 is made up of 14 amino acids. The trim removed 6 bases at V and 5 bases at J, leaving 6 bases unmatched.

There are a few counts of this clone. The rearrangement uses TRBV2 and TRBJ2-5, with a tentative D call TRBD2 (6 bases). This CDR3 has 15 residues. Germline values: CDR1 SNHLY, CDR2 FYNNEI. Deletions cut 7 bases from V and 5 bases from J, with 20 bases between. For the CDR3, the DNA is TGTGCCAGCAAACAAGGGACCCGGGGGATGGAGACCCAGTACTTC. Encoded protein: CASKQGTRGMETQYF. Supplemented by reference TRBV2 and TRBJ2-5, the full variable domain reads EPEVTQTPSHQVTQMGQEVILRCVPISNHLYFYWYRQILGQKVEFLVSFYNNEISEKSEIFDDQFSVERPDGSNFTLKIRSTKLEDSAMYFCASKQGTRGMETQYFGPGTRLLVL.

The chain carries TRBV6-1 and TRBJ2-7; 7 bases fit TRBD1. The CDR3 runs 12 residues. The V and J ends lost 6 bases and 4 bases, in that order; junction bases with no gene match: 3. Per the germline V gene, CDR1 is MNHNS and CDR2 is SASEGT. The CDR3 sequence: CASRPQGYEQYF. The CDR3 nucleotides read TGTGCCAGCAGGCCACAGGGGTACGAGCAGTACTTC.

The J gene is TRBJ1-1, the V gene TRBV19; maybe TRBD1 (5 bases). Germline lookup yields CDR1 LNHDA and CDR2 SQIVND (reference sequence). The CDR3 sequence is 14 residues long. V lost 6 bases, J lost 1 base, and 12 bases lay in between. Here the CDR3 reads CASSKDIRNTEAFF. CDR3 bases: TGTGCCAGTAGCAAGGACATCAGGAACACTGAAGCTTTCTTT.

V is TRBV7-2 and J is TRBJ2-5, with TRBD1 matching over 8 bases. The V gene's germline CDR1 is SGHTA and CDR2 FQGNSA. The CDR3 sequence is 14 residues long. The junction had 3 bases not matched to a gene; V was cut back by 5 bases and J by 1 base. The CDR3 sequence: CASSQDRGQETQYF. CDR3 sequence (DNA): TGTGCCAGCAGCCAAGACAGGGGCCAAGAGACCCAGTACTTC.

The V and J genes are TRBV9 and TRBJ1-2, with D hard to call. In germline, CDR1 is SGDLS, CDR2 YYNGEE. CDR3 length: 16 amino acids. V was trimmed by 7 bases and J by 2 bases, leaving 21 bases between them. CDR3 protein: CASGKVGGRANYGYTF. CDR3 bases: TGTGCCAGCGGGAAGGTTGGAGGGCGGGCGAACTATGGCTACACCTTC.

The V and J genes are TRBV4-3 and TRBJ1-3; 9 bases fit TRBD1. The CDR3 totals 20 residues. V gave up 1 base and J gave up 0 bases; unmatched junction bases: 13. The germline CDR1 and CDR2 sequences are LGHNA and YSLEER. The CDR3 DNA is TGCGCCAGCAGCCAAGGGACCGCCGGGACAGGGTTCAGCTCTGGAAACACCATATATTTT. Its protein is CASSQGTAGTGFSSGNTIYF.

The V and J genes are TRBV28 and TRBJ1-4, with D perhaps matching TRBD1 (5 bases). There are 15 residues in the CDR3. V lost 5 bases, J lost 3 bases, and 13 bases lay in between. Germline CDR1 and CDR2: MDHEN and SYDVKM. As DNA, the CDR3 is TGTGCCAGCAGTGGCCCAGGGATGGCTAATGAAAAACTGTTTTTT. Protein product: CASSGPGMANEKLFF.

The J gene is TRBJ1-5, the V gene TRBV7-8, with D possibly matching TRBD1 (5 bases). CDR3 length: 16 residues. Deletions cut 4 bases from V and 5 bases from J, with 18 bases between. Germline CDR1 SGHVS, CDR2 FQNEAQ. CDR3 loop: CASSYTTGLRDQPQHF. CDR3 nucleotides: TGTGCCAGCAGCTACACCACGGGACTCAGAGATCAGCCCCAGCATTTT.

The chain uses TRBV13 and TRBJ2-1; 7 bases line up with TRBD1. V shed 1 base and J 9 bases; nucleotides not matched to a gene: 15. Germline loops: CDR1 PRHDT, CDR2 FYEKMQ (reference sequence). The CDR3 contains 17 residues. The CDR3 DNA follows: TGTGCCAGCAGCTTAGCTAAGACAGGGTTGCCCCACAGTGAGCAGTTCTTC. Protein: CASSLAKTGLPHSEQFF.

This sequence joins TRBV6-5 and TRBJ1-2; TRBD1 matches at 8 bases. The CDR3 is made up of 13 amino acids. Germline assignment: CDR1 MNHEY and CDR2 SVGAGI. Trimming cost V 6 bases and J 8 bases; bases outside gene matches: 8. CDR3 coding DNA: TGTGCCAGCAGAATCCCGGGACAGGAAGGCTACACCTTC. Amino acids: CASRIPGQEGYTF.

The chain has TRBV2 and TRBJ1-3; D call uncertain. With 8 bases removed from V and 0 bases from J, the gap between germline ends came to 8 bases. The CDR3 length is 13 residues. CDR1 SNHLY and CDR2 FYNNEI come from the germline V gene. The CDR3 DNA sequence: TGTGCCAGCCTTTGGAGCTCTGGAAACACCATATATTTT. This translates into CASLWSSGNTIYF.

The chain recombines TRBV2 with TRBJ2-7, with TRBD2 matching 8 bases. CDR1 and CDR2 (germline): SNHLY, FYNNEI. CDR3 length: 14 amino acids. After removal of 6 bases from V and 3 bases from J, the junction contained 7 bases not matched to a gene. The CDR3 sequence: CASSGRAGGYEQYF. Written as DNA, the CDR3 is TGTGCCAGCAGCGGAAGGGCGGGGGGCTACGAGCAGTACTTC.

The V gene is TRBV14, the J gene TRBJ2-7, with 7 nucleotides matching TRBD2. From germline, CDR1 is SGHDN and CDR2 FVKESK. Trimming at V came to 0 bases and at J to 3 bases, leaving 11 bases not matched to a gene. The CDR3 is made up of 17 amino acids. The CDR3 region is CASSQDWYAGAFYEQYF. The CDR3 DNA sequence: TGTGCCAGCAGCCAAGATTGGTACGCGGGAGCTTTCTACGAGCAGTACTTC.